This entry is about one T cell receptor beta chain. No antigen is known for it. No much larger clone is present one base from it, and per-base qualities are unavailable. This entry comes from a study of T cells in Graves' hyperthyroidism and ophthalmopathy (dated by TCRdb to about 2019). The study in broad terms: Peripheral blood was sampled at the time of initial diagnosis, prior to any treatment. In over five Graves' hyperthyroidism patients, the study also compared T-cell repertoires from thyroid tissue with T-cell repertoires from blood. A discovery cohort of about a hundred patients, about 43 with Graves' ophthalmopathy and about 58 with stable Graves' hyperthyroidism, was used to find distinguishing TCR V-J signatures. An independent validation cohort of under 20 hyperthyroidism patients and more than 15 patients who later progressed to ophthalmopathy tested prospective prediction of ophthalmopathy. Once sampling was done, hyperthyroidism patients were given methimazole at a starting dose of 30 mg daily, whereas ophthalmopathy patients were given high-dose intravenous methylprednisolone. TCR Vbeta CDR3 sequencing of 140 or so peripheral blood samples (43 ophthalmopathy, under 80 hyperthyroidism and about 17 progressor patients) is reported in the paper. The approximately 100 discovery patients were divided at random into training and test sets in a 7:3 ratio.

Stable Graves' hyperthyroidism was defined as the absence of progression to ophthalmopathy over 18 months of follow-up. Hyperthyroidism patients were aged 18 to 65 years and newly diagnosed, with disease duration of less than 2 months. Patients with uncontrolled infections, other autoimmune diseases, pregnancy or lactation were excluded. Diagnoses relied on clinical symptoms, serum thyroxine and TRAb, thyroid ultrasound and orbital computed tomography. PBMCs were separated from 10 ml of fresh peripheral blood using Ficoll-Paque density gradient centrifugation. Total RNA was extracted with Trizol reagent, and quality was checked on an Agilent 2100 Bioanalyzer. Amplification of TCR beta CDR3 regions was carried out from RNA transcripts. For the first round of RT-PCR on the TCR CDR3, the HTBI primer set was used together with the Qiagen OneStep RT-PCR kit. Libraries were constructed in a second round of multiplex PCR, after which size selection and purification were carried out. The libraries were sequenced on an Illumina HiSeq2000 using paired-end 100 bp reads. The authors processed their data as follows. Raw data were processed with SOAPnuke, discarding reads with adapters, uncalled bases, mean Phred below 15, or no exact constant-primer or identifier match. High-quality paired reads were merged with COPE v1.2.5, and unique nucleotide sequences were defined as clonotypes. MiTCR v1.1 was used to align the clonotypes against IMGT TRBV, TRBD and TRBJ reference segments. Only V-J combinations with frequency above 0.0001, covering approximately 99% of repertoires, were analysed. A TCS score was defined as the ratio between F50 (clonal expansion) and ExV (chaos), using BLOSUM62-based TCRdist between CDR3 peptides within each V-J. Welch's t-statistics and random forest reduced some 510 V-J features to fewer than 15, which were used in a naive Bayes classifier (R e1071). TCRdb reprocessed the public reads (quality trimming at Q25 with fastp, clone calling with MiXCR) and kept in-frame beta chains. Entries that share a CDR3 protein sequence are merged under the most common genes and DNA. It is TCRdb's table, rather than the study itself, that gives the V and J calls and clone size. This sample comprises about 590,000 distinct CDR3 sequences, roughly 14% of them detected only once. Roughly 7.3% of the sample comes from the top ten.

CDR1 and CDR2 are read off the germline V gene as SGHTA and FQGNSA. From the cysteine up to the phenylalanine, the CDR3 has a length of 10 residues. Just the 30-base CDR3 DNA is kept, in frame starting at base 1. The germline ends are 9 bases apart after V is trimmed by 5 bases and J by 12 bases. General study outcomes and caveats: In validation, the model predicted progression to ophthalmopathy with 55% to 71% sensitivity and approximately 74% specificity, a median of 6.5 months before onset. Sample size was not statistically predetermined, and blinding of investigators to group allocation was not performed. In cross-validation, a model built on a 13 V-J signature told ophthalmopathy apart from stable hyperthyroidism with under 90% sensitivity and roughly 81% specificity, and in testing the same model reached 80%/75%. Most expanded thyroid clonotypes (frequency above 0.001) were also detected in blood, a finding suggesting that blood repertoires may reflect thyroid immune responses.

The sample comprised blood. The sequence was collected from a woman in her 30s with Graves' hyperthyroidism. The rearranged segments are TRBV7-2 and TRBJ2-3; the D gene is perhaps TRBD2, from 5 matching bases. The CDR3 here reads CASSRRGQYF. The DNA is TGTGCCAGCAGCCGCCGGGGACAGTATTTT.